This T cell receptor (beta chain) appears in the sequencing data of a study of identical twins. Addition of a universal primer site occurred through template switching, and cDNA carried unique molecular identifiers. TCRdb processed the 5' RACE reads anew with MiXCR; each CDR3 protein has one entry. The sample yields 1.5 million to 2 million distinct CDR3 sequences, around 29% seen once. This clonotype was seen only a few times. What it binds is not known. Whole-study findings and limits: Twin pairs had excess sharing that was weaker in beta out-of-frame sequences. For zero-insertion analyses, partial confounding could come from invariant MAIT and iNKT cells.

Trimming cost V 1 base and J 8 bases, with 14 bases left between them. Germline loops: CDR1 SGHTA, CDR2 FQGNSA. The CDR3 loop spans 15 amino acids. This TCR derives from a newborn girl in good health. V gene TRBV7-2 combines with J gene TRBJ1-4; D is undetermined. The sample consisted of cord blood. CDR3: CASSLGGRPLEKLFF. CDR3 bases: TGTGCCAGCAGCTTAGGCGGCAGACCCCTGGAAAAACTGTTTTTT.